A single sample is the source of the 7 T cell receptor beta chains below, sequenced in a study of blood T cell repertoires in COVID-19. TCRdb's copy holds only in-frame clones and misses some; the assay was immunoSEQ multiplex PCR. The sample lists 190,000 or so clones, under 85% seen once, with roughly 9.2% in the top ten. The sample consisted of peripheral blood. The source of these receptors is a woman of 80 years or more with acute or convalescent COVID-19.

The chain carries TRBV5-5 and TRBJ2-3; TRBD1 aligns across 10 bases. In germline, CDR1 is SGHKS, CDR2 YYEKEE (reference sequence). The junction had 7 bases not matched to a gene; V was cut back by 2 bases and J by 4 bases. The CDR3 extends over 16 amino acids. In nucleotides, the CDR3 is TGTGCCAGCAGCTTTACAGGGACAGGGGTATCAGATACGCAGTATTTT. Translating gives CASSFTGTGVSDTQYF. The full variable domain, its missing parts supplied by reference TRBV5-5 and TRBJ2-3, is DAGVTQSPTHLIKTRGQQVTLRCSPISGHKSVSWYQQVLGQGPQFIFQYYEKEERGRGNFPDRFSARQFPNYSSELNVNALLLGDSALYLCASSFTGTGVSDTQYFGPGTRLTVL.

The gene calls are TRBV7-6 and TRBJ1-3; the D gene is possibly TRBD1 (5 bases). The V end was cut by 2 bases, the J end by 0 bases, with 17 bases between. This CDR3 has 18 residues. Germline assignment: CDR1 SGHVS and CDR2 FNYEAQ. This CDR3 reads CASSLRAPTVFSGNTIYF. The CDR3 DNA follows: TGTGCCAGCAGCTTACGGGCTCCGACAGTTTTCTCTGGAAACACCATATATTTT.

CDR3 region: CASSLWTSGGQTQYF. In DNA, the CDR3 is TGTGCCAGCAGCCTTTGGACTAGCGGGGGGCAGACCCAGTACTTC. This chain uses TRBV3-1 (or the pseudogene TRBV3-2) with TRBJ2-5; 14 nucleotides match TRBD2. The CDR3 covers 15 residues. J lost 6 bases, V lost 4 bases, and 4 bases had no gene match. Germline-derived CDR1 and CDR2 are LGHDT and YNNKEL (reference sequence).

The rearrangement joins TRBV7-9 to TRBJ1-1; the match to TRBD1 covers 7 bases. This CDR3 is built from 15 residues. The trim removed 1 base at V and 4 bases at J, leaving 6 bases unmatched. CDR1 SEHNR and CDR2 FQNEAQ come from the germline V gene (reference sequence). The CDR3 nucleotides read TGTGCCAGCAGCTTAGAGGGCGACAGGGCCACTGAAGCTTTCTTT. As protein: CASSLEGDRATEAFF.

V usage is TRBV7-9 and J usage is TRBJ2-1; 8 bases map to TRBD1. V gave up 7 bases and J gave up 5 bases; unmatched junction bases: 7. The CDR3 spans 14 residues. Germline loops: CDR1 SEHNR, CDR2 FQNEAQ (reference sequence). The CDR3: CASIRDRWNNEQFF. Written as DNA, the CDR3 is TGTGCCAGCATACGGGACAGGTGGAACAATGAGCAGTTCTTC.

CDR3 residues: CATLQGRTYEQYF. The CDR3 DNA follows: TGTGCCACGCTTCAGGGGAGAACCTACGAGCAGTACTTC. The V gene is TRBV10-3, the J gene TRBJ2-7, with TRBD1 as a possible D gene (6 bases). Germline CDR1 and CDR2: ENHRY and SYGVKD. V lost 10 bases and J 2 bases, leaving 15 bases between the germline ends. This CDR3 contains 13 residues.

The chain is built from TRBV9 and TRBJ2-7, with TRBD2 matching over 8 bases. CDR1 SGDLS and CDR2 YYNGEE come from the germline V gene. The CDR3 loop spans 16 amino acids. Trimming cost V 0 bases and J 9 bases; bases outside gene matches: 14. In nucleotides, the CDR3 is TGTGCCAGCAGCGTAGAACAGCGGGGGACCCTACGAGGGCAGTACTTC. It translates to CASSVEQRGTLRGQYF.